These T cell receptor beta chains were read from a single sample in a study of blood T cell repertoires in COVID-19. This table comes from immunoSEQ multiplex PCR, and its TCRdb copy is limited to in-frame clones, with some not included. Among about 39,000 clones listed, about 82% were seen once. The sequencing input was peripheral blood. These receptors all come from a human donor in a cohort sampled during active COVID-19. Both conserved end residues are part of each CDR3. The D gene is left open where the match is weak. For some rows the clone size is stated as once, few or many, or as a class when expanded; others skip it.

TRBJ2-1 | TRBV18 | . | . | TGTGCCAGCTCACCAGGGAGGGGGGACTACAATGAGCAGTTCTTC | CASSPGRGDYNEQFF
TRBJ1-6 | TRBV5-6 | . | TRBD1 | TGTGCCAGCAGCTCCGGGACAGAGAATTCACCCCTCCACTTT | CASSSGTENSPLHF
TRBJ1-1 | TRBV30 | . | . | TGTGCCTGGAAACTGCGGACTGAAGCTTTCTTT | CAWKLRTEAFF
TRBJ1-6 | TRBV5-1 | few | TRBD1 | TGCGCCAGCAGCTTGACAGGGGATAATTCACCCCTCCACTTT | CASSLTGDNSPLHF
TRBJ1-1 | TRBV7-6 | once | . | TGTGCCAGCAGCTTAGTCACACCCAACACTGAAGCTTTCTTT | CASSLVTPNTEAFF
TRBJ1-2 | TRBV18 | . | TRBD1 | TGTGCCAGCTCAGAGAACAGGGGGCGCTCTAAAGGCTACACCTTC | CASSENRGRSKGYTF
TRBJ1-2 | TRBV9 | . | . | TGTGCCAGCAGCGTAGACAGGGATCAAGGCTACACCTTC | CASSVDRDQGYTF
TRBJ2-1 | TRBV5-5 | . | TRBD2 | TGTGCCAGCAGCCCCAGTGGGACCTCGGGGGGCAATGAGCAGTTCTTC | CASSPSGTSGGNEQFF
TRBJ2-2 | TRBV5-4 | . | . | TGTGCCAGTCACGGGGTCACCGGGGAGCTGTTTTTT | CASHGVTGELFF
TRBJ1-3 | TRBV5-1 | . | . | TGCGCCAGCAGGGACAGCCTATACTCTGGAAACACCATATATTTT | CASRDSLYSGNTIYF
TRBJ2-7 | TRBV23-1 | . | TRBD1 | TGCGCCAGCAGTCCACTAGACCGGGACAGGGGATCCTACGAGCAGTACTTC | CASSPLDRDRGSYEQYF
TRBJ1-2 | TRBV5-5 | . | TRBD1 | TGTGCCAGCAGCTTCGGACAGGCAACCGACTATGGCTACACCTTC | CASSFGQATDYGYTF
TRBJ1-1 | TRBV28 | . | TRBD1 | TGTGCCAGCAGGCAGACAGGGAGGACTGAAGCTTTCTTT | CASRQTGRTEAFF
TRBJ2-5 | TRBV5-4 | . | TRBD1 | TGTGCCAGCAGCTTGGCACAGGGGGGACAAGAGACCCAGTACTTC | CASSLAQGGQETQYF
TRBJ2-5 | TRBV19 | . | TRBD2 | TGTGCCAGTAAGTCCAGCGGGAGCTCAGAGACCCAGTACTTC | CASKSSGSSETQYF
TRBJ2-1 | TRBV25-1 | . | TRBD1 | TGTGCCAGCAGGGGGGACAGCAGCTCCTACAATGAGCAGTTCTTC | CASRGDSSSYNEQFF
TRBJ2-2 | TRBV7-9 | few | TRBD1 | TGTGCCAGCAGCCCGGCCATCTATAACAGGGGGCGGTATACCGGGGAGCTGTTTTTT | CASSPAIYNRGRYTGELFF
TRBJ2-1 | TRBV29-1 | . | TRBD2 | TGCAGCGTTGAGTGGGGACTAGCGGGAGAGGGTACCTACAATGAGCAGTTCTTC | CSVEWGLAGEGTYNEQFF
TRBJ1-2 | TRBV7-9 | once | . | TGTGCCAGCAGCGGACAGTTTGAGGGCTACACCTTC | CASSGQFEGYTF
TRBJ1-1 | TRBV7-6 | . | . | TGTGCCAGCAGCTTAAATGGACTCATGAACACTGAAGCTTTCTTT | CASSLNGLMNTEAFF
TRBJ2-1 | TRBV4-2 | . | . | TGTGCCAGCAGCCTTGCCGGTGAGCAGTTCTTC | CASSLAGEQFF
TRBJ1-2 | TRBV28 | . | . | TGTGCCAGCTTTGGAGGCTATGGCTACACCTTC | CASFGGYGYTF
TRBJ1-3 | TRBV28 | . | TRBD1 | TGTGCCAGCAGTTTATCAGGGGGTGGAAACACCATATATTTT | CASSLSGGGNTIYF
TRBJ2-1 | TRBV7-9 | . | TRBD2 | TGTGCCAGCAGCTTCGCCGGGACTAGTTCCTACAATGAGCAGTTCTTC | CASSFAGTSSYNEQFF
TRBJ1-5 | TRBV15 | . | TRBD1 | TGTGCCACCAGCGGAGCCTCGGGACAGGGGTTTTATCAGCCCCAGCATTTT | CATSGASGQGFYQPQHF
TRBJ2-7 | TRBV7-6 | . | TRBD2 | TGTGCCAGCAGCTTACACCTAGCGGCTTCCTACGAGCAGTACTTC | CASSLHLAASYEQYF
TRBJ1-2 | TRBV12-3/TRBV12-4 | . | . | TGTGCCAGCAGTTTAAGAGGGGGTGGTGGCTACACCTTC | CASSLRGGGGYTF
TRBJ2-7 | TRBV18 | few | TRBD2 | TGTGCCAGCTCACCACTGGCAGACCCGGGACTAGCGGGGGGTTTAACCTACGAGCAGTACTTC | CASSPLADPGLAGGLTYEQYF
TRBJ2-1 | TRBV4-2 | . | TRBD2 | TGTGCCAGCAGCCAAGAAGCTACTAGCGGGCGGTACAATGAGCAGTTCTTC | CASSQEATSGRYNEQFF